The clone carrying this T cell receptor beta chain was observed a few times. These data belong to a study of blood T cell repertoires in COVID-19. Turning to the study itself: Sites across the United States, Italy and Spain contributed samples from acute and convalescent COVID-19. Sources were T cells, B-cell-depleted T cells, or PBMCs; the material itself was cDNA or gDNA.

The CDR3 spans 12 residues. V was cut by 3 bases and J by 8 bases, with 10 bases left in between. CDR1 is MDHEN, CDR2 SYDVKM, per germline. Original analysis: Cell counts per sample came from amplifying reference gene primers. TCRdb's table, derived via immunoSEQ multiplex PCR, lists solely in-frame clones and lacks some. Clone size and the V and J calls come from that table; the DNA yielded D and trimming. Of under 150,000 clones in the sample, 70% to 80% were seen once. The source material was peripheral blood. The rearrangement uses TRBV28 and TRBJ1-2, with D possibly matching TRBD1 (5 bases). The clonotype was recovered from a woman aged 80 or over with active or convalescent COVID-19. The CDR3 is CASSFVRVGYTF. The CDR3 coding sequence is TGTGCCAGCAGTTTCGTCAGGGTCGGCTACACCTTC.